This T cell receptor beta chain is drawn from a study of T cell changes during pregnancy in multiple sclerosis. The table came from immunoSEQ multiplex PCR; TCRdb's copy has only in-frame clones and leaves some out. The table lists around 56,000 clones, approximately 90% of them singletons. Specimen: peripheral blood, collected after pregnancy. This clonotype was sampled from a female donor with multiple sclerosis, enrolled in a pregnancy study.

The CDR3 region has the DNA TGTGCCAGCTCACCGGCTAGCGGATACAATGAGCAGTTCTTC. This codes for CASSPASGYNEQFF. The chain joins TRBV18 to TRBJ2-1; the match to TRBD2 covers 7 bases. Germline V gene sequence: CDR1 KGHSH, CDR2 LQKENI. The ends lost 3 bases at V and 4 bases at J; junction bases unmatched: 3. This CDR3 spans 14 amino acids.